The 18 T cell receptor beta chains in this list originate from one sample, sequenced in a study of tumor-infiltrating lymphocytes in primary liver carcinoma. Using a constant-region primer together with ProtoScript II reverse transcriptase, TCR beta cDNA was made from 450 to 600 ng of total RNA. Three rounds of nested multiplex PCR with slightly modified ARM-PCR produced TCR beta libraries. The first two PCR rounds, nine to ten cycles each, used TRBV1-TRBV30 forward primers and a C-beta reverse primer. TCRdb analysed the multiplex PCR reads with MiXCR anew, one entry per CDR3 protein. This table has about 330,000 distinct CDR3 sequences, almost 65% appearing once. Unsorted whole blood yielded blood RNA, and germline DNA was extracted as well. The sequencing sample was made of peripheral blood. These receptor sequences come from a man aged 35 to 55 with primary liver carcinoma and hepatitis B virus infection.

Worth noting for this clonotype: As the CDR3 is not closed by the conserved phenylalanine or tryptophan, this likely results from a read error. CDR3 bases: TGTGCCAGCAGCGCCAGGATAGGGGGTCCGGCTGAAGCTTTCATT. This gives the protein CASSARIGGPAEAFI. The gene calls are TRBV11-2 and TRBJ1-1, with a weak D call TRBD1 (6 bases). V dropped 5 bases and J dropped 6 bases, with 19 bases sitting between them. The CDR3 totals 15 residues. The germline CDR1 and CDR2 sequences are SGHAT and FQNNGV.

In its sample, this clonotype was seen many times. The gene calls are TRBV6-5 and TRBJ2-2; 7 bases align to TRBD2. The germline gives CDR1 MNHEY, CDR2 SVGAGI. The CDR3 covers 16 residues. The ends lost 0 bases at V and 4 bases at J; junction bases unmatched: 5. In nucleotides, the CDR3 is TGTGCCAGCAGTTACTCTCCTAGCGGCCTCACCGGGGAGCTGTTTTTT. Amino acid sequence: CASSYSPSGLTGELFF.

About this clonotype: The conserved phenylalanine or tryptophan normally closing the CDR3 is absent here, so this likely arose from a read error. The chain couples TRBV12-3 or TRBV12-4 to TRBJ1-2; possibly TRBD1 for D (6 bases). Trimming stripped 7 bases from V and 8 bases from J, with 20 bases between. The CDR3 is 14 residues long. CDR3 region: CASIEQGPVGGYTS. Written as DNA, the CDR3 is TGTGCCAGCATCGAACAGGGACCCGTCGGGGGCTACACCTCC.

A few counts support this clonotype. V usage is TRBV5-1 and J usage is TRBJ2-5, with 9 bases lining up with TRBD2. This CDR3 spans 14 amino acids. Germline trimming cut 6 bases from V and 0 bases from J; bases unmatched to any gene: 3. Germline assignment: CDR1 SGHRS and CDR2 YFSETQ. Here the CDR3 reads CASMASGNQETQYF. The CDR3 nucleotides are TGCGCCAGCATGGCTAGCGGGAACCAAGAGACCCAGTACTTC.

This clonotype is a singleton in its sample. Given a much more abundant clone one base away, this may be a read error. The chain carries TRBV6-2 or TRBV6-3 and TRBJ2-1; 10 nucleotides match TRBD2. Germline V lookup: CDR1 MNHEY, CDR2 SVGEGT. The CDR3 loop spans 16 amino acids. DNA for the CDR3: TGTACCAGCAGCACCCCCGTGGCTAGCGGGAGAAATGAGCAGTTCTTC. It translates to CTSSTPVASGRNEQFF.

Regarding this clonotype: Being one base from a much bigger clone, this may be a read error. The chain is built from TRBV10-3 and TRBJ1-4; D unclear. The CDR3 consists of 14 residues. Germline CDR1 reads ENHRY; CDR2 reads SYGVKD. The CDR3 nucleotides read TGTGCCATCAGTGATAAACGGGATAATGAAAAACTGGTTTTT. The encoded protein is CAISDKRDNEKLVF.

For this clonotype: No conserved phenylalanine or tryptophan is present at the end of the CDR3, so a read error is the likely explanation. In nucleotides, the CDR3 is TGTGCCAGCAGTTTGGGAGACAACGAGCAGTACATC. It yields the protein CASSLGDNEQYI. This sequence joins TRBV28 and TRBJ2-7, with D maybe TRBD2 (5 bases). CDR3 length: 12 amino acids. V lost 3 bases, J lost 5 bases, and 8 bases lay in between. The germline V gene encodes CDR1 MDHEN and CDR2 SYDVKM.

Points on this clonotype: A read error may produce the germline difference seen at one junction end. The genes are TRBV11-2 and TRBJ2-6; D gene ambiguous. The CDR3 runs to 16 residues. The germline gives CDR1 SGHAT, CDR2 FQNNGV. This chain's CDR3 is CASGLDLGSGANVLTF. The CDR3 nucleotides read TGTGCCAGCGGCTTAGATCTCGGTAGTGGGGCCAACGTCCTGACTTTC.

V gene TRBV28 combines with J gene TRBJ1-1; 9 nucleotides align to TRBD1. The CDR3 is 12 amino acids. Trimming at V came to 4 bases and at J to 11 bases, leaving 5 bases not matched to a gene. Germline assignment: CDR1 MDHEN and CDR2 SYDVKM. CDR3 nucleotides: TGTGCCAGCAGTTCACAGGGGGCAAAGGCTTTCTTT. This encodes CASSSQGAKAFF.

The V call is TRBV4-1, the J call TRBJ2-3; possible D gene TRBD1, 6 bases. Germline V gene lookup returns CDR1 MGHRA and CDR2 YSYEKL. This CDR3 comprises 15 residues. The V end lost 0 bases, the J end lost 5 bases, and 12 bases lay between the germline ends. In DNA form, the CDR3 reads TGCGCCAGCAGCCAAGATCTGGGGGCTGGAGATACGCAGTATTTT. It encodes CASSQDLGAGDTQYF.

Concerning this clonotype itself: One junction end disagrees with the germline gene, perhaps due to a read error. The V call is TRBV12-3 or TRBV12-4, the J call TRBJ2-3, with 13 nucleotides matching TRBD2. The CDR3 length is 17 residues. The CDR3 DNA is TGTGCCAGCAGTCCTGGACTAGCGGGGGACGTCACAGCTACGCAGTATTTT. Protein product: CASSPGLAGDVTATQYF.

Points on this clonotype: The junction does not match germline at one end; this may be a read error. The genes are TRBV5-5 and TRBJ2-5; perhaps D is TRBD1 or TRBD2 (6 bases each). This CDR3 has 15 amino acids. The V gene's germline CDR1 is SGHKS and CDR2 YYEKEE (reference sequence). CDR3 DNA sequence: TGTGCCAGCAGCGTGCGGGACTCGAGGGGGGAGACCCTGTACTTC. This codes for CASSVRDSRGETLYF.

The V gene is TRBV29-1, the J gene TRBJ2-7, with a tentative D call TRBD1 (6 bases). In germline, CDR1 is SQVTM, CDR2 ANQGSEA. The length of the CDR3 is 12 residues. Trimming pared 8 bases from V and 2 bases from J, leaving 13 bases between. The CDR3 region has the DNA TGCAGCATTCCTGGACAGACCTACGAGCAGTACTTC. It is translated as CSIPGQTYEQYF.

Comment on this clonotype: One end of the junction varies from germline; a read error may be responsible. The chain combines TRBV4-1 with TRBJ2-7; D is unclear. This CDR3 region has 15 residues. CDR1 is MGHRA and CDR2 is YSYEKL in the germline V gene. Here the CDR3 reads CVSSQDTVAAYEQYF. The CDR3 coding sequence is TGCGTCAGCAGCCAAGATACGGTAGCTGCCTACGAGCAGTACTTC.

CDR3 bases: TGTACGATCAGTGAGTCGACTGGGGGCACTGAAGCTTTCTTT. The encoded protein is CTISESTGGTEAFF. V usage is TRBV10-3 and J usage is TRBJ1-1, with D maybe TRBD1 (5 bases). The CDR3 loop spans 14 amino acids. Germline CDR1 reads ENHRY; CDR2 reads SYGVKD.

A few counts support this clonotype. The chain recombines TRBV6-5 with TRBJ2-5, with D tentatively TRBD1 (5 bases). Germline CDR1 MNHEY, CDR2 SVGAGI. This CDR3 comprises 15 residues. Trimming removed 6 bases at V and 0 bases at J, with 14 bases between. The CDR3 sequence: CASRPLWGDQETQYF. The CDR3 region has the DNA TGTGCCAGCAGACCCCTTTGGGGCGACCAAGAGACCCAGTACTTC.

Details on this clonotype: An end of the junction does not agree with germline; a read error may underlie this. The V gene is TRBV11-3, the J gene TRBJ2-7, with D possibly being TRBD1 (5 bases). CDR3 size: 16 residues. Germline V CDR1 and CDR2: SGHNT, YENEEA. The CDR3 DNA follows: TGTGCCAACAGCTGGCTCAGGGTCCGGAGCTCCTACGAGCAGTACTTC. It encodes CANSWLRVRSSYEQYF.

The rearrangement joins TRBV19 to TRBJ2-7; either TRBD1 or TRBD2 may supply D (5 bases each). Per germline, CDR1 LNHDA and CDR2 SQIVND (reference sequence). The germline V and J ends were trimmed by 4 bases and 6 bases, with 13 bases remaining between them. CDR3 length equals 13 residues. The CDR3 DNA is TGTGCCAGTAGTACAGATTACGGGACCGAGCAGTACTTC. Translated, it gives CASSTDYGTEQYF.